What follows are 14 T cell receptor beta chains derived from one specimen sequenced in a study of T cells in Graves' hyperthyroidism and ophthalmopathy. It was RNA transcripts that yielded the amplified TCR beta CDR3 regions. Primed by the HTBI set, a first-round RT-PCR was run on the TCR CDR3. TCRdb reprocessed the multiplex PCR reads with MiXCR, giving one entry per CDR3 protein. The table has more than 450,000 distinct CDR3 sequences, 14% seen once. The sample consisted of blood. The receptors were gathered from a woman between 40 and 55 years old with Graves' hyperthyroidism.

The sample holds many counts of this clonotype. The rearrangement uses TRBV9 and TRBJ2-5, with TRBD1 matching over 7 bases. Germline-derived CDR1 and CDR2 are SGDLS and YYNGEE. V shed 2 bases and J 4 bases; nucleotides not matched to a gene: 11. This CDR3 region has 16 residues. The CDR3 coding sequence is TGTGCCAGCAGCGTTAAAACAGGGGCCTCGCCAGAGACCCAGTACTTC. Translating gives CASSVKTGASPETQYF.

This clonotype has a count of ten or more. V and J are TRBV29-1 and TRBJ2-5; D is perhaps TRBD1 or TRBD2 (5 bases each). Per germline, CDR1 SQVTM and CDR2 ANQGSEA. The CDR3 contains 13 residues. Trimming took 6 bases from V and 9 from J, leaving 20 bases between them. CDR3 residues: CSVAGTGLGPQYF. In DNA, the CDR3 is TGCAGCGTCGCCGGGACGGGCCTTGGGCCCCAGTACTTC. The full variable domain, rest sourced from reference TRBV29-1 and TRBJ2-5, is SAVISQKPSRDICQRGTSLTIQCQVDSQVTMMFWYRQQPGQSLTLIATANQGSEATYESGFVIDKFPISRPNLTFSTLTVSNMSPEDSSIYLCSVAGTGLGPQYFGPGTRLLVL.

This clonotype was seen repeatedly, ten times or more. This sequence joins TRBV7-2 and TRBJ1-6; the match to TRBD1 covers 7 bases. Trimming cost V 6 bases and J 10 bases; bases outside gene matches: 15. The CDR3 loop spans 16 amino acids. Germline CDR1 and CDR2: SGHTA and FQGNSA. CDR3: CASRPNTGVQRSPLHF. Written as DNA, the CDR3 is TGTGCCAGCAGACCCAATACAGGGGTACAGCGCTCACCCCTCCACTTT.

This clonotype was counted ten times or more. The genes are TRBV5-1 and TRBJ2-7; D possibly corresponds to TRBD1 (6 bases). The V and J ends lost 4 bases and 3 bases respectively, with 14 bases between them. The CDR3 extends over 14 amino acids. Germline assignment: CDR1 SGHRS and CDR2 YFSETQ. The CDR3 here is CASSLGTMGYEQYF. The CDR3 DNA follows: TGCGCCAGCAGCCTGGGGACAATGGGCTACGAGCAGTACTTC.

This clonotype occurred once. This may be a read error: a much more frequent sequence differs by one nucleotide. The genes are TRBV20-1 and TRBJ2-2, with a weak D call TRBD2 (5 bases). CDR1 DFQATT and CDR2 SNEGSKA come from the germline V gene (reference sequence). CDR3 length: 13 residues. The CDR3 sequence: CSARIGNTGELLF. DNA for the CDR3: TGCAGTGCTAGAATAGGGAACACCGGGGAGCTGCTTTTT.

This clonotype was counted many times. V and J are TRBV6-5 and TRBJ1-1; 8 bases are shared with TRBD1. CDR3 length: 19 amino acids. The germline V gene has CDR1 MNHEY and CDR2 SVGAGI. The V gene end was trimmed by 0 bases and the J gene end by 4 bases; junction bases not matched to a gene: 16. CDR3 nucleotide sequence: TGTGCCAGCAGTTACTCGATGGGTGGCAGGACAGGGAGGACCACTGAAGCTTTCTTT. It yields the protein CASSYSMGGRTGRTTEAFF.

In its sample, this clonotype was seen once. The junction differs from germline at one of its ends, possibly a read error. The chain uses TRBV24-1 and TRBJ1-2; TRBD1 might be the D (6 bases). The CDR3 has 14 residues. In germline, CDR1 is KGHDR, CDR2 SFDVKD. CDR3 DNA sequence: TGTGCCACCGGTGATTTGGACAGCAACTATGGCTACACCTTC. This encodes CATGDLDSNYGYTF.

This clonotype was counted ten times or more. The rearrangement links TRBV20-1 to TRBJ2-1, with TRBD2 matching over 10 bases. V dropped 0 bases and J dropped 7; count of bases not matched to a gene: 9. Germline V gene data show CDR1 as DFQATT and CDR2 as SNEGSKA (reference sequence). The CDR3 runs to 16 residues. The CDR3: CSARDLGAGGPNEQFF. CDR3 in DNA: TGCAGTGCTAGAGATCTGGGAGCGGGAGGGCCGAATGAGCAGTTCTTC.

This clonotype was counted at least ten times. The J gene is TRBJ1-2, the V gene TRBV30, with D perhaps TRBD1 (5 bases). In germline, CDR1 is GTSNPN, CDR2 SVGIG (reference sequence). The CDR3 is 14 residues long. Deletions cut 0 bases from V and 4 bases from J, with 12 bases between. This CDR3 is CAWSVKGLVYGYTF. Here the CDR3 DNA reads TGTGCCTGGAGTGTAAAGGGACTTGTCTATGGCTACACCTTC.

The table lists this clonotype with many counts. The rearrangement joins TRBV12-3 or TRBV12-4 to TRBJ2-1; a possible D gene is TRBD2 (6 bases). Trimming stripped 2 bases from V and 6 bases from J, with 20 bases between. The CDR3 spans 17 residues. The CDR3 sequence: CASSLFYRGTGGNEQFF. The CDR3 nucleotides read TGTGCCAGCAGTTTATTTTATCGAGGGACTGGTGGCAATGAGCAGTTCTTC.

This clonotype showed up many times. J is TRBJ2-1 and V is TRBV11-2, with TRBD2 matching over 10 bases. The germline V gene encodes CDR1 SGHAT and CDR2 FQNNGV. The CDR3 contains 16 residues. Trimming cost V 3 bases and J 9 bases; bases outside gene matches: 11. This chain's CDR3 is CASSFSSGRRSGEQFF. DNA for the CDR3: TGTGCCAGCAGCTTCTCTAGCGGGAGAAGGTCGGGTGAGCAGTTCTTC. The whole variable domain, remainder taken from reference TRBV11-2 and TRBJ2-1, is EAGVAQSPRYKIIEKRQSVAFWCNPISGHATLYWYQQILGQGPKLLIQFQNNGVVDDSQLPKDRFSAERLKGVDSTLKIQPAKLEDSAVYLCASSFSSGRRSGEQFFGPGTRLTVL.

Here the CDR3 reads CSARVGTGSYSNQPQHF. CDR3 DNA: TGCAGTGCTAGAGTTGGGACAGGTTCGTATAGCAATCAGCCCCAGCATTTT. The gene calls are TRBV20-1 and TRBJ1-5; 8 nucleotides align to TRBD1. J gave up 0 bases and V 1 base, and 8 bases lay outside the gene matches. Per the germline V gene, CDR1 is DFQATT and CDR2 is SNEGSKA (reference sequence). The CDR3 is made up of 17 amino acids.

In this sample, this clonotype turned up many times. The genes are TRBV12-3 or TRBV12-4 and TRBJ1-1; D uncertain. V was trimmed by 6 bases and J by 0 bases, leaving 17 bases between them. The CDR3 loop spans 16 amino acids. The CDR3 nucleotides are TGTGCCAGCAGGCCAACCTTTGGGGTAATGAACACTGAAGCTTTCTTT. Residues: CASRPTFGVMNTEAFF.

This clonotype was seen only a few times. The chain joins TRBV20-1 to TRBJ2-1, with 7 positions matching TRBD1. Trimming took 0 bases from V and 2 from J; bases not matched to a gene: 7. Germline V gene data show CDR1 as DFQATT and CDR2 as SNEGSKA (reference sequence). CDR3 length equals 16 residues. As DNA, the CDR3 is TGCAGTGCTAGAGATAACGACAGGGTTGCCTACAATGAGCAGTTCTTC. Translating it yields CSARDNDRVAYNEQFF.